The 14 T cell receptor beta chains below were found in one sample sequenced in a study of CD8+CD57+ T cells in acquired aplastic anemia. The study profiled TCR beta VDJ and CDR3 using genomic DNA as template. TCRdb reprocessed the reads with MiXCR, giving one entry per CDR3 protein. The sample consists of 260,000 or so distinct CDR3 sequences, less than 85% of them appearing once. Only patients with CD8+CD57+ cell expansion on flow cytometry were chosen for sequencing. Sequenced material: sorted CD4+, CD8+, or CD8+CD57+ T cells (not recorded which) from PBMCs. Receptors were obtained from a human donor with aplastic anemia.

This clonotype was observed a few times. The chain couples TRBV7-3 to TRBJ2-1, with a weak D call TRBD1 (6 bases). Per germline, CDR1 SGHTA and CDR2 FQGTGA. The CDR3 totals 13 residues. V shed 5 bases and J shed 5 bases, with 10 bases lying between them. CDR3 sequence: CASSRTANNEQFF. CDR3 sequence (DNA): TGTGCCAGCAGCAGGACAGCAAACAATGAGCAGTTCTTC.

As for this clonotype: It is likely a read error, because the conserved phenylalanine at the end of the CDR3 is missing. The limits of the CDR3 on the DNA are not certain, so only TCRdb's listed CDR3 is given. V and J are TRBV7-9 and TRBJ2-2. Germline CDR1 reads SEHNR; CDR2 reads FQNEAQ (reference sequence). The CDR3 extends over 13 residues, inclusive of both ends. CDR3 in amino acids: CASSLSRSGDMFL.

This clonotype was seen once. The final CDR3 position lacks the conserved phenylalanine or tryptophan, pointing to a likely read error. The limits of the CDR3 on the DNA are not certain, so only TCRdb's listed CDR3 is given. CDR3 residues: CASGVGGSDTQSFDL. The genes are TRBV2 and TRBJ1-5; the D call TRBD1 from the table was never checked on the DNA. CDR1 and CDR2 (germline): SNHLY, FYNNEI. The CDR3 is 15 residues long, ends included.

As concerns this clonotype: This CDR3 is missing its conserved last phenylalanine or tryptophan, likely due to a read error. Because the CDR3's place on the DNA is in doubt, the DNA is left out and the CDR3 is given as listed by TCRdb. The CDR3 spells CASSSRGAGGYT. The chain is built from TRBV7-3 and TRBJ2-7; the table's TRBD1 call for D was not verified on the DNA. The CDR3 is 12 amino acids long, termini counted. Germline V CDR1 and CDR2: SGHTA, FQGTGA.

On this clonotype: One end of the junction does not line up with germline, which may come from a read error. This sequence joins TRBV9 and TRBJ2-7; D not certain. The CDR3 consists of 13 residues. Germline assignment: CDR1 SGDLS and CDR2 YYNGEE. DNA for the CDR3: TGTGCCAGCAGCGACGGAGAGTCCTCCCCCGAATCTTTC. The encoded protein is CASSDGESSPESF.

V usage is TRBV7-3 and J usage is TRBJ1-1; D unclear. The germline V gene encodes CDR1 SGHTA and CDR2 FQGTGA. Trimming stripped 2 bases from V and 7 bases from J, with 23 bases between. The CDR3 has 17 amino acids. CDR3 loop: CASSLAHGTKENHEAFF. CDR3 nucleotides: TGTGCCAGCAGCTTAGCCCACGGTACAAAAGAGAACCATGAAGCTTTCTTT.

The chain employs TRBV7-2 and TRBJ2-5; D possibly corresponds to TRBD2 (8 bases). The CDR3 loop spans 18 amino acids. The V gene lost 5 bases and the J gene lost 5 bases, with 27 bases spanning the gap. Germline V gene sequence: CDR1 SGHTA, CDR2 FQGNSA. The CDR3 region is CASSTEGGLGLGGETQYF. The CDR3 DNA reads as TGTGCCAGCAGCACAGAAGGGGGTTTGGGACTAGGGGGCGAGACCCAGTACTTC.

The chain employs TRBV7-2 and TRBJ2-3, with D maybe TRBD1 (5 bases). The V end lost 1 base, the J end lost 2 bases, and 10 bases lay between the germline ends. The length of the CDR3 is 15 residues. Per the germline V gene, CDR1 is SGHTA and CDR2 is FQGNSA. DNA of the CDR3: TGTGCCAGCAGCTTAGGACAGAAGATCACAGATACGCAGTATTTT. As protein: CASSLGQKITDTQYF. Full variable domain (remainder filled in from reference TRBV7-2 and TRBJ2-3): GAGVSQSPSNKVTEKGKDVELRCDPISGHTALYWYRQSLGQGLEFLIYFQGNSAPDKSGLPSDRFSAERTGGSVSTLTIQRTQQEDSAVYLCASSLGQKITDTQYFGPGTRLTVL.

Concerning this clonotype itself: Since the CDR3 does not end with the conserved phenylalanine or tryptophan, this likely comes from a read error. No DNA is shown, since the ends of the CDR3 on it are uncertain; the CDR3 is the one TCRdb lists. The chain employs TRBV2 and TRBJ2-1; the table names TRBD1, a call not compared with the DNA. From its first to its last residue, the CDR3 has 16 amino acids. The V gene's germline CDR1 is SNHLY and CDR2 FYNNEI. The CDR3 here is CASSDGGINGQFFGSV.

The V and J genes are TRBV9 and TRBJ1-5, with D maybe TRBD1 (6 bases). The CDR3 sequence is 16 residues long. Germline CDR1 and CDR2: SGDLS and YYNGEE. V was trimmed by 0 bases and J by 3 bases, leaving 13 bases between them. CDR3 amino acids: CASSVVGGGYNQPQHF. In DNA form, the CDR3 reads TGTGCCAGCAGCGTAGTGGGCGGGGGCTACAATCAGCCCCAGCATTTT.

This clonotype was detected only a few times. This chain connects TRBV10-3 to TRBJ2-7; tentative D call: TRBD2 (6 bases). The CDR3 consists of 14 residues. Germline CDR1 and CDR2: ENHRY and SYGVKD. V was shortened by 7 bases and J by 1 base, with 14 bases between the two germline ends. The CDR3 sequence: CAIMEGASSYEQYF. DNA of the CDR3: TGTGCCATCATGGAGGGAGCTTCGTCCTACGAGCAGTACTTC.

The rearrangement uses TRBV5-4 and TRBJ1-6; D gene uncertain. Germline values: CDR1 SGHNT, CDR2 YYREEE (reference sequence). V was clipped by 2 bases and J by 0 bases, with 12 bases between them. CDR3 length: 17 amino acids. The DNA of the CDR3 is TGTGCCAGCAGCTTTACTAGCGGGAACTCCTATAATTCACCCCTCCACTTT. Translating gives CASSFTSGNSYNSPLHF.

The rearrangement links TRBV6-5 to TRBJ2-7; 8 nucleotides match TRBD2. The junction had 8 bases not matched to a gene; V was cut back by 2 bases and J by 2 bases. CDR3 length: 16 amino acids. Per the germline V gene, CDR1 is MNHEY and CDR2 is SVGAGI. CDR3 in amino acids: CASSYREDSGAYEQYF. CDR3 in DNA: TGTGCCAGCAGTTACAGGGAAGATAGCGGGGCCTACGAGCAGTACTTC.

The chain couples TRBV19 to TRBJ1-5, with 8 positions matching TRBD1. CDR1 and CDR2 from the germline V gene are LNHDA and SQIVND (reference sequence). The CDR3 is 14 residues long. V lost 6 bases to trimming and J lost 5 bases; unmatched junction nucleotides: 6. The CDR3 DNA sequence: TGTGCCAGTAGCGACAGGGGACGGGATCAGCCCCAGCATTTT. It specifies CASSDRGRDQPQHF.